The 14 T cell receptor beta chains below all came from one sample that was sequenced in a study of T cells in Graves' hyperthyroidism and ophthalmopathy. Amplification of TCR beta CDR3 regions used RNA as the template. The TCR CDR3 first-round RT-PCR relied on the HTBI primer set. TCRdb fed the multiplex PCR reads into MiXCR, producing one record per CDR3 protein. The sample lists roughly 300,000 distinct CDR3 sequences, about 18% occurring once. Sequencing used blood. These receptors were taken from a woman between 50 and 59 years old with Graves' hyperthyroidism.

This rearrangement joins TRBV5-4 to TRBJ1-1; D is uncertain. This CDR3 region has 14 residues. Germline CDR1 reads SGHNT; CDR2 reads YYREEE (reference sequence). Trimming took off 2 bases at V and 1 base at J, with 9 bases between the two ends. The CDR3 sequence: CASSFPGRNTEAFF. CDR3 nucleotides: TGTGCCAGCAGCTTTCCTGGCAGGAACACTGAAGCTTTCTTT.

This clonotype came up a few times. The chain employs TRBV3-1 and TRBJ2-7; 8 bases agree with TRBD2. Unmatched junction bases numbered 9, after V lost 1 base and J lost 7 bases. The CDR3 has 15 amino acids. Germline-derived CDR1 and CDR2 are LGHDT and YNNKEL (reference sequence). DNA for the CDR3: TGTGCCAGCAGCCAAGGCGTCGGGGGGGCGTGGGAGCAGTACGTC. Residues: CASSQGVGGAWEQYV.

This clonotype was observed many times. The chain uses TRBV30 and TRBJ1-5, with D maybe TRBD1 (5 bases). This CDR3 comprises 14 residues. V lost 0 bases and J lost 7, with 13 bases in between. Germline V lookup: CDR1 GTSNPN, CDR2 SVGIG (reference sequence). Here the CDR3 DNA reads TGTGCCTGGAGTGTGGGCCAGGGAAACCAGCCCCAGCATTTT. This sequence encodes CAWSVGQGNQPQHF. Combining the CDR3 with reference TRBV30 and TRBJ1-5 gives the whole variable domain SQTIHQWPATLVQPVGSPLSLECTVEGTSNPNLYWYRQAAGRGLQLLFYSVGIGQISSEVPQNLSASRPQDRQFILSSKKLLLSDSGFYLCAWSVGQGNQPQHFGDGTRLSIL.

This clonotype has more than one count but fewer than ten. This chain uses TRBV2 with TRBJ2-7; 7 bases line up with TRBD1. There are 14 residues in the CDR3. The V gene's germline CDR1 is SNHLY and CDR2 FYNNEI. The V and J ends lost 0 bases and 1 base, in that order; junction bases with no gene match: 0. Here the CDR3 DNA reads TGTGCCAGCAGTGAAGCGACAGGGTCCTACGAGCAGTACTTC. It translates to CASSEATGSYEQYF.

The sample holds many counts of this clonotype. The CDR3 DNA is TGTGCCAGCAGTGAATCGGGGACAGGGACCTACGAGCAGTACTTC. Encoded protein: CASSESGTGTYEQYF. V and J are TRBV6-1 and TRBJ2-7; 9 bases line up with TRBD1. After removal of 2 bases from V and 2 bases from J, the junction contained 4 bases not matched to a gene. CDR3 length: 15 amino acids. Germline assignment: CDR1 MNHNS and CDR2 SASEGT.

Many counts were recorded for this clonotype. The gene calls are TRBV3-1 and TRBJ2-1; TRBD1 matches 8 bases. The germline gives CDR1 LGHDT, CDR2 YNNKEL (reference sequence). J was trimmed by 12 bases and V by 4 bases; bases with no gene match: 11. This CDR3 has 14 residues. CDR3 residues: CASSRLTGGGGQFF. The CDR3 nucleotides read TGTGCCAGCAGCCGCCTTACAGGGGGAGGAGGGCAGTTCTTC.

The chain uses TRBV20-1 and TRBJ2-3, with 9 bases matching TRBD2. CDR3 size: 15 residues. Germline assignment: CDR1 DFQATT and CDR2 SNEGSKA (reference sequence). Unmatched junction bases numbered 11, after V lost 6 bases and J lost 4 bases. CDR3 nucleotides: TGCAGTGCAAAGCTAGCGGGATATGTCGCAGATACGCAGTATTTT. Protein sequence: CSAKLAGYVADTQYF.

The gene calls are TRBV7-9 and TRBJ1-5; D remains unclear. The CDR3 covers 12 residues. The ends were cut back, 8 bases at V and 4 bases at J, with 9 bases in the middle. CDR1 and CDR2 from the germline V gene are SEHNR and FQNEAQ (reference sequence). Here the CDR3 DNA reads TGTGCCAGCGGGCAGGATAATCAGCCCCAGCATTTT. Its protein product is CASGQDNQPQHF.

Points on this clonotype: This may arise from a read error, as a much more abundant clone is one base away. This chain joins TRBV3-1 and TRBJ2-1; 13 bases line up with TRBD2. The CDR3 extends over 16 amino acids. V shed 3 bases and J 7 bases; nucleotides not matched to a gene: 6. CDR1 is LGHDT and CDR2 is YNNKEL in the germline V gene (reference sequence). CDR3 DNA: TGTGCCAGCAGCCAGGGACTAGCGGGGCATGGGAATGAGCAGTTCTTC. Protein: CASSQGLAGHGNEQFF.

The CDR3 bases are TGCAGTGCTAGGTCCTTGGGGCAGGGCACAGATACGCAGTATTTT. It encodes CSARSLGQGTDTQYF. The gene calls are TRBV20-1 and TRBJ2-3, with TRBD1 as a possible D gene (5 bases). The V and J ends lost 3 bases and 1 base respectively, with 14 bases between them. CDR1 and CDR2 from the germline V gene are DFQATT and SNEGSKA (reference sequence). CDR3 length: 15 residues.

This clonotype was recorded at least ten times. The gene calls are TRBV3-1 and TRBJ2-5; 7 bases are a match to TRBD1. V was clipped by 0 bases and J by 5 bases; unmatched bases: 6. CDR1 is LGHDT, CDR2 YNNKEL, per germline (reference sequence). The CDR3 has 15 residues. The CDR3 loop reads CASSQEGGSGETQYF. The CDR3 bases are TGTGCCAGCAGCCAAGAAGGGGGCTCTGGGGAGACCCAGTACTTC.

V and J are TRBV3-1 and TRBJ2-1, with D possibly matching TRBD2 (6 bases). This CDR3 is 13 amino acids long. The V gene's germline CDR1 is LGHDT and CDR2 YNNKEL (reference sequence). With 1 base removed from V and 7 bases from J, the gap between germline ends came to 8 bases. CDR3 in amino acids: CASSQGLDNEQFF. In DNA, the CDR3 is TGTGCCAGCAGCCAAGGACTAGATAATGAGCAGTTCTTC.

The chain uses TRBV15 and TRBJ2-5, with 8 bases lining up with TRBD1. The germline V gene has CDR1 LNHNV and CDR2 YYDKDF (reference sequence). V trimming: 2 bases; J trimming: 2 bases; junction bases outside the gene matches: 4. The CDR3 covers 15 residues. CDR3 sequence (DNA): TGTGCCACCAGCAGACACAGGGGGTATCAAGAGACCCAGTACTTC. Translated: CATSRHRGYQETQYF.

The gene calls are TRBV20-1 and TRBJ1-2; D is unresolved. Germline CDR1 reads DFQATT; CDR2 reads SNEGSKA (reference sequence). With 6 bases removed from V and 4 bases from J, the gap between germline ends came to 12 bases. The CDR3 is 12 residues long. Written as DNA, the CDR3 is TGCAGTGCCCGAGGAGAAATCTATGGCTACACCTTC. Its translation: CSARGEIYGYTF.